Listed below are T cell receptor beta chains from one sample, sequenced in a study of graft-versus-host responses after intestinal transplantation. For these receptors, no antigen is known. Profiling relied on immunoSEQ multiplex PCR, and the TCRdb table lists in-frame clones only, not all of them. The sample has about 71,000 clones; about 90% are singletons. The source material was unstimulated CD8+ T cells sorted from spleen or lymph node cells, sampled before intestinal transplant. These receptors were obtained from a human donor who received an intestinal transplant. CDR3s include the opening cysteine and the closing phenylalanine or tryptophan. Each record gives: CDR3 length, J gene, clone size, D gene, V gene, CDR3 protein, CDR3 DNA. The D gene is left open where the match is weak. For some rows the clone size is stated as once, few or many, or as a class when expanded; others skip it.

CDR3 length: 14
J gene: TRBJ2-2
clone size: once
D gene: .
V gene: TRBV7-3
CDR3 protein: CASSAPQDPGELFF
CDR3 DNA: TGTGCCAGCAGCGCCCCACAGGATCCCGGGGAGCTGTTTTTT

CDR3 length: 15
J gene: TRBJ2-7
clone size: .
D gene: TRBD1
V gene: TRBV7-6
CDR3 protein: CASSPSPGQGYEQYF
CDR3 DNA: TGTGCCAGCAGCCCTAGCCCTGGACAGGGCTACGAGCAGTACTTC

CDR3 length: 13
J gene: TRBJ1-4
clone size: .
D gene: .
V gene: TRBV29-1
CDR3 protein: CSGTVGANEKLFF
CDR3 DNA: TGCAGCGGGACCGTCGGGGCTAATGAAAAACTGTTTTTT

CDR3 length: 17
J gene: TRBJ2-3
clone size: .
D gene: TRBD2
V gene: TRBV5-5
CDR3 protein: CASSLVGASGEGRTQYF
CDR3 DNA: TGTGCCAGCAGCTTGGTTGGGGCTAGCGGGGAAGGTCGTACGCAGTATTTT

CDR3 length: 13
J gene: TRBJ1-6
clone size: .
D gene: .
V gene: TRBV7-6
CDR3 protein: CASSLEGGRVLHF
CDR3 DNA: TGTGCCAGCAGCTTAGAAGGGGGTCGAGTCCTCCACTTT

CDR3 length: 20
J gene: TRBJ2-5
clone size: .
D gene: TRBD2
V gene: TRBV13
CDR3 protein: CASSESLRGGLLKYQETQYF
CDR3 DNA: TGTGCCAGCAGCGAGAGTCTGCGGGGGGGCCTGTTAAAGTATCAAGAGACCCAGTACTTC

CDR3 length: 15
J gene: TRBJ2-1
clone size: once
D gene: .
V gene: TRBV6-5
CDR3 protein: CASSYSLGRVNEQFF
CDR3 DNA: TGTGCCAGCAGTTACTCGTTGGGCAGAGTCAATGAGCAGTTCTTC

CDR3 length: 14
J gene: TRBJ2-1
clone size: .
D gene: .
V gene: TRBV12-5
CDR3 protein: CASGPPRGADEQFF
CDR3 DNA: TGTGCTAGTGGTCCCCCTCGGGGGGCTGATGAGCAGTTCTTC

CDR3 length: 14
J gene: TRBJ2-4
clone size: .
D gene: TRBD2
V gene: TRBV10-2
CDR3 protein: CASSEPGLVAIQYF
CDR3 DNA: TGCGCCAGCAGTGAGCCGGGACTAGTCGCCATTCAGTACTTC

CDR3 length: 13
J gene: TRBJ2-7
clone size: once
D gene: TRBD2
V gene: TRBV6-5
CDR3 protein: CASSYSGGREQYF
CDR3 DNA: TGTGCCAGCAGTTACTCGGGAGGGCGCGAGCAGTACTTC

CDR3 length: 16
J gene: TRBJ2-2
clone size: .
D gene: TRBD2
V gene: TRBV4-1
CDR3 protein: CASSHPAGGNTGELFF
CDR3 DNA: TGCGCCAGCAGCCATCCAGCGGGGGGGAACACCGGGGAGCTGTTTTTT

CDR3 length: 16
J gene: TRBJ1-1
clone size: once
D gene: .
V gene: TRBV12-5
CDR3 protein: CASGPSGGGRNTEAFF
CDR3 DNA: TGTGCTAGTGGCCCGTCGGGGGGGGGAAGGAACACTGAAGCTTTCTTT

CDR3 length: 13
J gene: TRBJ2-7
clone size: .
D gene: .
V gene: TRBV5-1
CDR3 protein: CASSPYEGYEQYF
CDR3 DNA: TGCGCCAGCAGCCCGTACGAGGGATACGAGCAGTACTTC

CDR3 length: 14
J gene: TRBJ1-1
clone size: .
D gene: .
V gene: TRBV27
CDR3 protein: CASSLQGVNTEAFF
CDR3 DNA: TGTGCCAGCAGTTTGCAGGGTGTGAACACTGAAGCTTTCTTT

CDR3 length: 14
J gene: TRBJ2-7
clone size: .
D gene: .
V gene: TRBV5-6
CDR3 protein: CASSWGGGSYEQYF
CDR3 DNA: TGTGCCAGCAGCTGGGGTGGGGGGTCCTACGAGCAGTACTTC

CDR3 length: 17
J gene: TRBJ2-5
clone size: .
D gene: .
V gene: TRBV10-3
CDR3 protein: CAIGSTAGSASEETQYF
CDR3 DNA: TGTGCCATCGGTTCGACCGCGGGATCCGCCAGTGAAGAGACCCAGTACTTC

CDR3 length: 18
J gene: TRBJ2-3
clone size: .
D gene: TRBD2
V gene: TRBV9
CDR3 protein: CASSVPGLAGPHTDTQYF
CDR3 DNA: TGTGCCAGCAGCGTCCCGGGACTAGCGGGGCCCCACACAGATACGCAGTATTTT

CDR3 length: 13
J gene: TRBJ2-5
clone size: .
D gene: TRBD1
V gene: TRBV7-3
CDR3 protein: CASSRTGGETQYF
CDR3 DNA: TGTGCCAGCAGCCGGACAGGGGGAGAGACCCAGTACTTC

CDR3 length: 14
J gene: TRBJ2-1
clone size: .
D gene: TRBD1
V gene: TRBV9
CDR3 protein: CASSAGQGGNEQFF
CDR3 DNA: TGTGCCAGCAGCGCCGGACAGGGGGGGAATGAGCAGTTCTTC

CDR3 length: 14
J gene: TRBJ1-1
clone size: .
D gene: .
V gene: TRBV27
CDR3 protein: CASSLLAENTEAFF
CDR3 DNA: TGTGCCAGCAGTCTCTTAGCGGAGAACACTGAAGCTTTCTTT

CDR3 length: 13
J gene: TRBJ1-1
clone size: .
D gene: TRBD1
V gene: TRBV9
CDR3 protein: CASSAFDRGEAFF
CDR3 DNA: TGTGCCAGCAGCGCCTTCGACAGGGGCGAAGCTTTCTTT

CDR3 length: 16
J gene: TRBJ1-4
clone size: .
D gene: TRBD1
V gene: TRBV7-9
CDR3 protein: CASSHSQRTGDEKLFF
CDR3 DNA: TGTGCCAGCAGCCACTCCCAAAGGACAGGGGATGAAAAACTGTTTTTT

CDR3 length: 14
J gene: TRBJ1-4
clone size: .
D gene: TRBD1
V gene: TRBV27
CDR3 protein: CASSFSWDSEKLFF
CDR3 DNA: TGTGCCAGCAGTTTTTCTTGGGACAGCGAAAAACTGTTTTTT

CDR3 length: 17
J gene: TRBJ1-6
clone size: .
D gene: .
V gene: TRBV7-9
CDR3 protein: CASSPAGVGLINSPLHF
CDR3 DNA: TGTGCCAGCAGCCCCGCCGGGGTCGGCCTAATTAATTCACCCCTCCACTTT

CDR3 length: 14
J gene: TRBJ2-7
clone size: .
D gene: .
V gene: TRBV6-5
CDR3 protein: CASKDRGTPYEQYF
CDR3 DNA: TGTGCCAGCAAGGACCGGGGGACCCCCTACGAGCAGTACTTC

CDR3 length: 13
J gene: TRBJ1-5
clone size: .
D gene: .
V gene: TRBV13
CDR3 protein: CASSSGRDQPQHF
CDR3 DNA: TGTGCCAGCAGCTCCGGGAGAGATCAGCCCCAGCATTTT

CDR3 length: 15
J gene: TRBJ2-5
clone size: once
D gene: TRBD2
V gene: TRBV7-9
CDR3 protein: CASSPSGGAQETQYF
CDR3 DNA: TGTGCCAGCAGCCCTAGCGGGGGGGCCCAAGAGACCCAGTACTTC

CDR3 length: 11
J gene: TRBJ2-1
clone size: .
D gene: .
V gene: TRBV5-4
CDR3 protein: CASSLVGEQFF
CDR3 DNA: TGTGCCAGCAGCTTGGTCGGTGAGCAGTTCTTC

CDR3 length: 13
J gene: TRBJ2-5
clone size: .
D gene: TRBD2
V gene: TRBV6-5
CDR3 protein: CASEGLAEETQYF
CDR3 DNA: TGTGCCAGCGAGGGGCTAGCGGAAGAGACCCAGTACTTC

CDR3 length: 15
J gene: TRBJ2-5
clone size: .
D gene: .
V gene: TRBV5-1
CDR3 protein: CASSLAGYPTETQYF
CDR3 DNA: TGCGCCAGCAGCTTGGCAGGGTACCCCACAGAGACCCAGTACTTC

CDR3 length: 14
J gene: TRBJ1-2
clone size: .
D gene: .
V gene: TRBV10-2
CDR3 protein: CASSEIRGPYGYTF
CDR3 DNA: TGCGCCAGCAGTGAAATAAGGGGCCCCTATGGCTACACCTTC

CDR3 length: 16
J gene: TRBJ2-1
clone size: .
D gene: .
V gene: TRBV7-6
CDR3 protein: CASSVGGAGMGNEQFF
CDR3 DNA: TGTGCCAGCAGCGTAGGTGGGGCAGGGATGGGCAATGAGCAGTTCTTC

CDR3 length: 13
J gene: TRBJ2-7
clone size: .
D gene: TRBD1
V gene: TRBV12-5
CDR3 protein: CASALTGTYEQYF
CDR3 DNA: TGTGCTAGTGCCTTGACAGGGACCTACGAGCAGTACTTC

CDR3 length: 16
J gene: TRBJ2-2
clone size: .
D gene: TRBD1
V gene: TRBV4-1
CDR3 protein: CASSQGRDSITGELVF
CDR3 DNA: TGCGCCAGCAGCCAAGGCCGGGACAGTATCACCGGGGAGCTGGTTTTT

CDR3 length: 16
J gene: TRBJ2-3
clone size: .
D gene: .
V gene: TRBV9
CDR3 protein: CASSPRSNPSTDTQYF
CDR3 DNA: TGTGCCAGCAGCCCCCGTAGCAACCCTAGCACAGATACGCAGTATTTT

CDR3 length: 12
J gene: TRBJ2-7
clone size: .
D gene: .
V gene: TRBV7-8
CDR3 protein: CASSLQGKEQYF
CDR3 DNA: TGTGCCAGCAGCTTACAGGGGAAAGAGCAGTACTTC

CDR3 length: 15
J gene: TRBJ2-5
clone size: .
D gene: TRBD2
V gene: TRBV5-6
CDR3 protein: CASSFVGGGQETQYF
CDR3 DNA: TGTGCCAGCAGCTTTGTGGGCGGGGGCCAAGAGACCCAGTACTTC

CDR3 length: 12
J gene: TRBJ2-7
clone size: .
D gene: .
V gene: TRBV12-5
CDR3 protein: CASGPDRREQYF
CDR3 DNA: TGTGCTAGTGGCCCGGACAGACGAGAGCAGTACTTC

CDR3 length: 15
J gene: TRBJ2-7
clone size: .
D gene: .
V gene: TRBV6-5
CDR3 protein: CASSPQKYTYSEQYF
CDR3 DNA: TGTGCCAGCAGCCCTCAGAAATATACCTACAGCGAGCAGTACTTC

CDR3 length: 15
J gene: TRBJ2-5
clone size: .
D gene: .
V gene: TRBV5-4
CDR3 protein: CASSPSPEAQETQYF
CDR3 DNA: TGTGCCAGCAGCCCCTCCCCTGAGGCCCAAGAGACCCAGTACTTC

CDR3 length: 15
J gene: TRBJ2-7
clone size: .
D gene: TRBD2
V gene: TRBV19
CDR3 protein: CASSRVLAVKSEQYF
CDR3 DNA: TGTGCCAGTAGTAGGGTACTAGCGGTGAAGTCCGAGCAGTACTTC

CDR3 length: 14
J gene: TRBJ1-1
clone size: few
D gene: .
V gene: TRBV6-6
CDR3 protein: CAIYGFATGTEAFF
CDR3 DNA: TGTGCCATCTACGGGTTTGCGACAGGCACTGAAGCTTTCTTT

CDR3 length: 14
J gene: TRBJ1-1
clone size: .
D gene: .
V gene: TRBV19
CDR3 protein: CASSIGGMNTEAFF
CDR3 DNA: TGTGCCAGTAGTATCGGAGGCATGAACACTGAAGCTTTCTTT

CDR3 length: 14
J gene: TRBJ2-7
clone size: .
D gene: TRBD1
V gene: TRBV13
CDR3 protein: CASSLRDSRYEQYF
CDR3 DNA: TGTGCCAGCAGCCTCCGGGACAGTCGCTACGAGCAGTACTTC

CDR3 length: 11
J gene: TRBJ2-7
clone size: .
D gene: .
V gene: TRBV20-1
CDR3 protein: CSARDGYEQYF
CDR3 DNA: TGCAGTGCTAGAGACGGTTACGAGCAGTACTTC